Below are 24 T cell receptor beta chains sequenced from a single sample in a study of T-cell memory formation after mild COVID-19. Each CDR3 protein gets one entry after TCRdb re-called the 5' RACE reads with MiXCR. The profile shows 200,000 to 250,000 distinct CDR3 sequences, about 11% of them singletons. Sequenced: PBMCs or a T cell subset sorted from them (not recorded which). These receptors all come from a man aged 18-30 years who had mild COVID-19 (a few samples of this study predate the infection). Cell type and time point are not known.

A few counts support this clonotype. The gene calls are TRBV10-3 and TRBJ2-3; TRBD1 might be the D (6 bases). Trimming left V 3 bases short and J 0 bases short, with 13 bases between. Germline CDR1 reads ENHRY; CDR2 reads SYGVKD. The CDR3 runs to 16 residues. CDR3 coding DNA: TGTGCCATCAGTGATCCCAGGGGTAGGAGCACAGATACGCAGTATTTT. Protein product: CAISDPRGRSTDTQYF.

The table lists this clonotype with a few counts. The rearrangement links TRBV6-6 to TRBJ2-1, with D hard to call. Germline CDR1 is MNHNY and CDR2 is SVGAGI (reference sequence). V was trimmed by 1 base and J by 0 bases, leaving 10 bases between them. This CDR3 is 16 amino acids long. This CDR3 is CASSYFGLGSYNEQFF. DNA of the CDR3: TGTGCCAGCAGTTACTTTGGTTTGGGCTCCTACAATGAGCAGTTCTTC.

The CDR3 reads CASSLGQGARYF. CDR3 nucleotides: TGTGCCAGCAGCTTAGGCCAGGGGGCGAGGTATTTT. This chain uses TRBV13 with TRBJ2-3; 8 bases agree with TRBD1. The CDR3 contains 12 residues. V gave up 0 bases and J gave up 14 bases; unmatched junction bases: 4. Germline CDR1 is PRHDT and CDR2 is FYEKMQ (reference sequence).

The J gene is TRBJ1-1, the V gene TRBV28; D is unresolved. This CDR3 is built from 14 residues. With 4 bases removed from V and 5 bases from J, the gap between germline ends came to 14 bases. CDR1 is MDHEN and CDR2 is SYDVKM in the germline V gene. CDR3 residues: CASSYPTRRTEAFF. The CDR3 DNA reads TGTGCCAGCAGTTATCCGACAAGGAGGACTGAAGCTTTCTTT.

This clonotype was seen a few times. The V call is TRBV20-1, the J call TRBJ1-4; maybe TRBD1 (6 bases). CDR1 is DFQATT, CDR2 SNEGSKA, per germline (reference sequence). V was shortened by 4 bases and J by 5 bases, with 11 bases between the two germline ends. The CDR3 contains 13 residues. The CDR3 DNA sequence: TGCAGTGCTAATGGACAGTACAATGAAAAACTGTTTTTT. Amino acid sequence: CSANGQYNEKLFF.

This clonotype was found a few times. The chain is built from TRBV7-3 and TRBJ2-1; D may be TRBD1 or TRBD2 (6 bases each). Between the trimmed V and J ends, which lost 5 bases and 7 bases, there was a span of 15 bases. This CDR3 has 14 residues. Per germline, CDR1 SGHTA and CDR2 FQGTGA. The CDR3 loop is CASSRSGAINEQFF. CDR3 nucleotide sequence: TGTGCCAGCAGCAGATCGGGGGCGATAAATGAGCAGTTCTTC.

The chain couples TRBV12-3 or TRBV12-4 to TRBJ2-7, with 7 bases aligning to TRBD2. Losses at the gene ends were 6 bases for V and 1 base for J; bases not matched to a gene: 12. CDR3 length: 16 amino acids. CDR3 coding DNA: TGTGCCAGCAGCTCCGGTCTAGCGGCAGCATCCTACGAGCAGTACTTC. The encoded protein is CASSSGLAAASYEQYF.

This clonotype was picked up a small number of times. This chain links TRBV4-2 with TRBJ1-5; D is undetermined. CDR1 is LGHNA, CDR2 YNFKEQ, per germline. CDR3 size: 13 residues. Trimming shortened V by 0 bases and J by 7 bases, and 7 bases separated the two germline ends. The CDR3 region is CASSQDSWQPQHF. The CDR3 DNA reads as TGTGCCAGCAGCCAAGATTCTTGGCAGCCCCAGCATTTT.

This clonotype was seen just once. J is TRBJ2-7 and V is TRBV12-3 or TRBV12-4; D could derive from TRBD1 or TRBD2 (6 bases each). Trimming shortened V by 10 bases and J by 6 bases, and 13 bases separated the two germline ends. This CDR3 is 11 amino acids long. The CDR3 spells CANAKGGEQYF. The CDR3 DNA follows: TGTGCCAACGCGAAGGGGGGCGAGCAGTACTTC.

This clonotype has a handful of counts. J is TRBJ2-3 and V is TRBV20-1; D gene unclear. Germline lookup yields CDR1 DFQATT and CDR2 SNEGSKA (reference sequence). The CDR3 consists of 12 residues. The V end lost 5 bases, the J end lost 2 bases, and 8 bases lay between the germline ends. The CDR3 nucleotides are TGCAGTGCTCCCGAGCCCACAGATACGCAGTATTTT. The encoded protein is CSAPEPTDTQYF.

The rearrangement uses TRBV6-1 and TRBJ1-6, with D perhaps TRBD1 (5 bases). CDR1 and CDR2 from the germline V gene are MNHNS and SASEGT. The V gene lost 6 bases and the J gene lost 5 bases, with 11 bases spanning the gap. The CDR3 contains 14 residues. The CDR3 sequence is CASSVDRDNSPLHF. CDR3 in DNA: TGTGCCAGCAGCGTCGACAGAGATAATTCACCCCTCCACTTT.

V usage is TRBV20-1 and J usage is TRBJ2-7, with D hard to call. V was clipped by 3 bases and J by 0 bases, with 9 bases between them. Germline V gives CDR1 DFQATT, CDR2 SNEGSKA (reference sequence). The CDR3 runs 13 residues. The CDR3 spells CSARDAVSYEQYF. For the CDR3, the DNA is TGCAGTGCTAGGGACGCCGTCTCCTACGAGCAGTACTTC.

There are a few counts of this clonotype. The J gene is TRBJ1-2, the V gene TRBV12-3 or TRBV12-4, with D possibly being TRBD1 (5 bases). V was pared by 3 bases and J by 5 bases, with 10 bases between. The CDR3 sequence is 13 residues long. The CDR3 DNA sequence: TGTGCCAGCAGTTTTGGGGGTTGGTATGGCTACACCTTC. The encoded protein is CASSFGGWYGYTF.

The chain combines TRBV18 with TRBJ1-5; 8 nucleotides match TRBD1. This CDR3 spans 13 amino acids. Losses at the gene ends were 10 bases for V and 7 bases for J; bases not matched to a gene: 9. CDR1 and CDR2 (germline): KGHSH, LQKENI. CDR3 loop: CATSEDRAQPQHF. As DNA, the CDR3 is TGTGCCACCTCTGAGGACAGGGCCCAGCCCCAGCATTTT.

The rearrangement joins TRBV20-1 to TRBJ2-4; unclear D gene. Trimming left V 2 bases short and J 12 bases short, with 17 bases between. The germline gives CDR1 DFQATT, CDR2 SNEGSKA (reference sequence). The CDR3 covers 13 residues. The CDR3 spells CSARREVELGQYF. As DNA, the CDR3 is TGCAGTGCTAGAAGGGAAGTGGAGCTTGGTCAGTACTTC.

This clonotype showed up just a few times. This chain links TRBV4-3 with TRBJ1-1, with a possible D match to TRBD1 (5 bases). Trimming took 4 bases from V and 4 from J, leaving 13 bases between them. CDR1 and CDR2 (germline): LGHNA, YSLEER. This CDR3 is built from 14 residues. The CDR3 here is CASSLDPGSTEAFF. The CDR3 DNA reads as TGCGCCAGCAGCCTCGATCCAGGGAGCACTGAAGCTTTCTTT.

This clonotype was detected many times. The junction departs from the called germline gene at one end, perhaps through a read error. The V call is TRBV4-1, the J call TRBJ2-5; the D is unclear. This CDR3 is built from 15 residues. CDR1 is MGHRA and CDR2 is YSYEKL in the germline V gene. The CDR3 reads CASTQESAIQETQYF. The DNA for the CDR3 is TGCGCCAGCACCCAAGAGTCGGCTATCCAAGAGACCCAGTACTTC.

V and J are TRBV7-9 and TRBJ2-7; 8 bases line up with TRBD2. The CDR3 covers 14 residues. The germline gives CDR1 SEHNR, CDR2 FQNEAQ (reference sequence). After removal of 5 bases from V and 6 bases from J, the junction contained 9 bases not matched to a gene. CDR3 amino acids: CASSVQAGVVEQYF. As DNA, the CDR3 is TGTGCCAGCAGCGTCCAAGCGGGGGTGGTCGAGCAGTACTTC.

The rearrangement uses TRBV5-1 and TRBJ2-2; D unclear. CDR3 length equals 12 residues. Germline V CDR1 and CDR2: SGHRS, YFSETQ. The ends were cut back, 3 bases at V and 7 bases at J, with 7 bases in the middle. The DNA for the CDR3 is TGCGCCAGCAGCTCGGACGGCGGGGAGCTGTTTTTT. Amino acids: CASSSDGGELFF.

CDR3 protein: CSARLSGETQYF. The CDR3 coding sequence is TGCAGTGCACGCCTCTCCGGGGAGACCCAGTACTTC. This chain uses TRBV20-1 with TRBJ2-5; D not certain. The CDR3 length is 12 residues. Between the trimmed V and J ends, which lost 6 bases and 5 bases, there was a span of 13 bases. Germline lookup yields CDR1 DFQATT and CDR2 SNEGSKA (reference sequence).

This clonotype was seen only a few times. The CDR3 coding sequence is TGCGCCAGCAGCCAAGATAGGATCCGTGGCTACACCTTC. Residues: CASSQDRIRGYTF. V and J are TRBV4-1 and TRBJ1-2; D is unresolved. The V gene's germline CDR1 is MGHRA and CDR2 YSYEKL. The CDR3 extends over 13 amino acids. Trimming cost V 0 bases and J 7 bases, with 9 bases left between them.

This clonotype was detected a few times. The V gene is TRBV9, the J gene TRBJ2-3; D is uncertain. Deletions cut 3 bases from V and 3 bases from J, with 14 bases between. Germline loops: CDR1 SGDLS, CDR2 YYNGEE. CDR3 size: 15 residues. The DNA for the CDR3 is TGTGCCAGCAGCGCGACTTTCCATGCGACAGATACGCAGTATTTT. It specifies CASSATFHATDTQYF.

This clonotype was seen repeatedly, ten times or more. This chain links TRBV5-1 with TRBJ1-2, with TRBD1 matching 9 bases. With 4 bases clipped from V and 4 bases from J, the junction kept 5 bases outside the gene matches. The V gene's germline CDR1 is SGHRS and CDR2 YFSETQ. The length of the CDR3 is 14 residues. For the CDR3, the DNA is TGCGCCAGCAGCGAGGGACAGGGAACCTATGGCTACACCTTC. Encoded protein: CASSEGQGTYGYTF.

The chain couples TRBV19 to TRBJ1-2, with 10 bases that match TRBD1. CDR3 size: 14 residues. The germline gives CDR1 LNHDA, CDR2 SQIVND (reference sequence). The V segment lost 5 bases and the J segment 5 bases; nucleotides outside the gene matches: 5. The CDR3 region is CASSLTGGTYGYTF. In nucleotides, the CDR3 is TGTGCCAGTAGTTTGACAGGGGGCACGTATGGCTACACCTTC.